The clone carrying this T cell receptor beta chain came up a few times. What it binds is not known. The data were taken from a study of early T cells in non-severe SARS-CoV-2 infection. On the study more broadly: From unsorted whole blood, bulk RNA was sequenced, and the chains remained unpaired.

Separate cDNA molecules each had unique molecular identifiers attached to them. Via MiXCR, TCRdb re-called the 5' RACE reads, giving one row per CDR3 protein. The sample contains 50,000 to 70,000 distinct CDR3 sequences, roughly 10% of which appear only once. Study observations and caveats: The VDJdb matching leaned toward anti-spike CD8 responses and overlooked private and CD4 specificities.

From germline, CDR1 is WNHNN and CDR2 SYGVQD (reference sequence). The CDR3 is 15 residues long. Trimming stripped 0 bases from V and 0 bases from J, with 8 bases between. Material for sequencing was whole blood. This TCR was sampled from an adult who was a healthcare worker with PCR-confirmed SARS-CoV-2 infection or an uninfected control (not recorded which). V gene TRBV10-1 combines with J gene TRBJ1-1, with D possibly being TRBD1 (5 bases). The CDR3 reads CASSESGRMNTEAFF. The CDR3 nucleotides read TGCGCCAGCAGTGAGTCGGGACGTATGAACACTGAAGCTTTCTTT.